These 28 T cell receptor beta chains came from one sample sequenced in a study of blood T cell repertoires in COVID-19. TCRdb's copy holds only in-frame clones and misses some; the assay was immunoSEQ multiplex PCR. The table includes about 89,000 clones, about 84% detected once. Sequencing input: peripheral blood. These TCRs come from a woman of 80 years or more with acute or convalescent COVID-19.

This chain links TRBV2 with TRBJ1-1; TRBD1 agrees at 7 bases. V was clipped by 6 bases and J by 10 bases; unmatched bases: 11. The germline V gene has CDR1 SNHLY and CDR2 FYNNEI. This CDR3 comprises 13 residues. The DNA of the CDR3 is TGTGCCAGCAGAGGTGACAGGGCGCTGGGAGCTTTCTTT. It specifies CASRGDRALGAFF.

The chain is built from TRBV30 and TRBJ2-3; maybe TRBD2 (6 bases). The V end lost 2 bases, the J end lost 1 base, and 13 bases lay between the germline ends. The CDR3 length is 15 residues. The germline V gene has CDR1 GTSNPN and CDR2 SVGIG (reference sequence). CDR3 bases: TGTGCCTGGAGTCGACTAGTTGGGGGCACAGATACGCAGTATTTT. Translating it yields CAWSRLVGGTDTQYF. Drawing the rest from reference TRBV30 and TRBJ2-3, the complete variable domain is SQTIHQWPATLVQPVGSPLSLECTVEGTSNPNLYWYRQAAGRGLQLLFYSVGIGQISSEVPQNLSASRPQDRQFILSSKKLLLSDSGFYLCAWSRLVGGTDTQYFGPGTRLTVL.

The chain employs TRBV5-4 and TRBJ2-1, with TRBD2 identical over 9 bases. V was clipped by 3 bases and J by 9 bases; unmatched bases: 1. The germline CDR1 and CDR2 sequences are SGHNT and YYREEE (reference sequence). The CDR3 extends over 12 amino acids. This CDR3 is CASSSSGAEQFF. For the CDR3, the DNA is TGTGCCAGCAGCTCTAGCGGGGCTGAGCAGTTCTTC.

The V gene is TRBV15, the J gene TRBJ2-5; D is possibly TRBD1 (6 bases). This CDR3 has 13 amino acids. Trimming removed 8 bases at V and 0 bases at J, with 10 bases between. Germline V gene sequence: CDR1 LNHNV, CDR2 YYDKDF (reference sequence). CDR3 nucleotide sequence: TGTGCCACCGGTAGGGGGTACCAAGAGACCCAGTACTTC. This translates into CATGRGYQETQYF.

This clone was detected only a few times. The rearrangement links TRBV4-2 to TRBJ2-2, with TRBD2 matching over 7 bases. The CDR3 contains 17 residues. V shed 4 bases, J shed 4 bases, and the junction held 12 bases outside the gene matches. Germline values: CDR1 LGHNA, CDR2 YNFKEQ. The CDR3 bases are TGTGCCAGCAGCCTGATGGCCGGGGGGTATACCACCGGGGAGCTGTTTTTT. This codes for CASSLMAGGYTTGELFF.

The V gene is TRBV11-2, the J gene TRBJ2-1; TRBD2 matches at 8 bases. CDR1 and CDR2 (germline): SGHAT, FQNNGV. J gave up 3 bases and V 4 bases, and 5 bases lay outside the gene matches. The CDR3 length is 15 residues. CDR3 DNA sequence: TGTGCCAGCAGCTCGCTTGCGGGGGGCTACAATGAGCAGTTCTTC. Its translation: CASSSLAGGYNEQFF.

This clone was seen a few times. The V and J genes are TRBV11-2 and TRBJ2-5, with 10 bases identical to TRBD1. With 5 bases clipped from V and 5 bases from J, the junction kept 14 bases outside the gene matches. Germline V gene lookup returns CDR1 SGHAT and CDR2 FQNNGV. The CDR3 runs 17 residues. CDR3 sequence: CASSLSPGTGVGETQYF. CDR3 nucleotide sequence: TGTGCCAGCAGCCTGAGCCCCGGGACAGGGGTAGGTGAGACCCAGTACTTC.

CDR3 sequence (DNA): TGTGCCAGCAGCCTTTCCCAGGGGGCCGGGGAGCTGTTTTTT. It specifies CASSLSQGAGELFF. This chain uses TRBV2 with TRBJ2-2, with 7 positions matching TRBD1. CDR3 length: 14 amino acids. The germline gives CDR1 SNHLY, CDR2 FYNNEI. The V gene end was trimmed by 6 bases and the J gene end by 6 bases; junction bases not matched to a gene: 7.

This clone occurred once. The chain recombines TRBV25-1 with TRBJ2-1, with 8 bases matching TRBD1. Trimming took 8 bases from V and 6 from J; bases not matched to a gene: 9. Per germline, CDR1 MGHDK and CDR2 SYGVNS. The CDR3 runs 14 residues. The DNA for the CDR3 is TGTGCCAGCTCCGACAGGGGCAAGGGCAATGAGCAGTTCTTC. The encoded protein is CASSDRGKGNEQFF.

This clone was recorded once. The J gene is TRBJ1-6, the V gene TRBV7-2, with D possibly being TRBD1 (6 bases). V was cut by 4 bases and J by 10 bases, with 11 bases left in between. This CDR3 spans 13 amino acids. Germline CDR1 reads SGHTA; CDR2 reads FQGNSA. The DNA of the CDR3 is TGTGCCAGCAGCTCCAGGGACAAGTCACCCCTCCACTTT. It yields the protein CASSSRDKSPLHF. Filled out from reference TRBV7-2 and TRBJ1-6, the complete variable domain reads GAGVSQSPSNKVTEKGKDVELRCDPISGHTALYWYRQSLGQGLEFLIYFQGNSAPDKSGLPSDRFSAERTGGSVSTLTIQRTQQEDSAVYLCASSSRDKSPLHFGNGTRLTVT.

This clone was detected only a few times. The chain links TRBV11-2 to TRBJ1-5; D is unclear. This CDR3 contains 15 residues. V lost 3 bases to trimming and J lost 2 bases, with 11 bases between them. Germline CDR1 reads SGHAT; CDR2 reads FQNNGV. In DNA form, the CDR3 reads TGTGCCAGCAGCTTGTCGGGAAATGGCAATCAGCCCCAGCATTTT. This sequence encodes CASSLSGNGNQPQHF. Supplemented by reference TRBV11-2 and TRBJ1-5, the full variable domain reads EAGVAQSPRYKIIEKRQSVAFWCNPISGHATLYWYQQILGQGPKLLIQFQNNGVVDDSQLPKDRFSAERLKGVDSTLKIQPAKLEDSAVYLCASSLSGNGNQPQHFGDGTRLSIL.

V usage is TRBV2 and J usage is TRBJ1-2, with 8 nucleotides matching TRBD1. The junction had 9 bases not matched to a gene; V was cut back by 6 bases and J by 3 bases. The CDR3 consists of 15 residues. Germline CDR1 SNHLY, CDR2 FYNNEI. CDR3 in DNA: TGTGCCAGCAGGTCGGACAGGGCGGTGGACTATGGCTACACCTTC. Its protein is CASRSDRAVDYGYTF.

The CDR3 DNA reads TGTGCCAGCAGTGCGCCCGGACAGGGAGGGAATGAGCAGTTCTTC. It codes for CASSAPGQGGNEQFF. The chain is built from TRBV6-2 or TRBV6-3 and TRBJ2-1, with D tentatively TRBD1 (8 bases). Looked up from germline, CDR1 is MNHEY and CDR2 is SVGEGT. The ends were cut back, 5 bases at V and 7 bases at J, with 18 bases in the middle. The CDR3 contains 15 residues.

The chain uses TRBV27 and TRBJ1-1; 7 nucleotides align to TRBD1. Germline trimming cut 1 base from V and 9 bases from J; bases unmatched to any gene: 11. CDR1 MNHEY and CDR2 SMNVEV come from the germline V gene (reference sequence). The CDR3 covers 15 residues. Here the CDR3 reads CASSLLEAGGVKAFF. DNA of the CDR3: TGTGCCAGCAGTTTATTGGAGGCAGGGGGAGTAAAAGCTTTCTTT.

The gene calls are TRBV11-2 and TRBJ1-6; no definite D call. V was pared by 3 bases and J by 10 bases, with 13 bases between. CDR1 is SGHAT, CDR2 FQNNGV, per germline. The CDR3 spans 14 residues. The CDR3 DNA reads as TGTGCCAGCAGCTTGGCTTTTAGAGGATCACCCCTCCACTTT. It codes for CASSLAFRGSPLHF.

The V call is TRBV5-1, the J call TRBJ1-1, with D possibly being TRBD1 (6 bases). From germline, CDR1 is SGHRS and CDR2 YFSETQ. V lost 4 bases and J lost 0, with 10 bases in between. The CDR3 totals 14 residues. This chain's CDR3 is CASSGGQMNTEAFF. The CDR3 DNA sequence: TGCGCCAGCAGCGGCGGACAGATGAACACTGAAGCTTTCTTT.

The chain employs TRBV3-1 (or the pseudogene TRBV3-2) and TRBJ1-3; D is undetermined. The length of the CDR3 is 15 residues. The germline V gene encodes CDR1 LGHDT and CDR2 YNNKEL (reference sequence). Trimming removed 1 base from V and 1 base from J, with 8 bases in between. The CDR3 DNA reads TGTGCCAGCAGCCAAGTAAGAGATTCTGGAAACACCATATATTTT. This encodes CASSQVRDSGNTIYF.

The rearrangement links TRBV3-1 (or the pseudogene TRBV3-2) to TRBJ1-2, with 10 bases aligning to TRBD1. The CDR3 extends over 13 amino acids. Germline lookup yields CDR1 LGHDT and CDR2 YNNKEL (reference sequence). The V segment lost 3 bases and the J segment 7 bases; nucleotides outside the gene matches: 2. CDR3 coding DNA: TGTGCCAGCAGCCACGGACAGGGGGGTGGCTACACCTTC. Translating gives CASSHGQGGGYTF.

The chain combines TRBV7-8 with TRBJ1-4; D is undetermined. CDR3 size: 14 residues. Looked up from germline, CDR1 is SGHVS and CDR2 is FQNEAQ. V shed 1 base and J shed 8 bases, with 11 bases lying between them. The chain's CDR3 is CASSLVAGMEKLFF. The CDR3 coding sequence is TGTGCCAGCAGCTTAGTGGCGGGGATGGAAAAACTGTTTTTT.

This clone was observed a few times. This rearrangement joins TRBV13 to TRBJ1-5; possibly TRBD1 for D (6 bases). Germline V lookup: CDR1 PRHDT, CDR2 FYEKMQ (reference sequence). V lost 3 bases and J 10 bases, leaving 13 bases between the germline ends. This CDR3 spans 13 amino acids. This chain's CDR3 is CASSLHRVPPQHF. CDR3 bases: TGTGCCAGCAGCTTGCACAGGGTACCCCCCCAGCATTTT.

The chain combines TRBV11-2 with TRBJ2-5; unclear D gene. V lost 6 bases to trimming and J lost 5 bases, with 10 bases between them. The CDR3 has 12 residues. CDR1 and CDR2 (germline): SGHAT, FQNNGV. CDR3 loop: CASRGEAETQYF. The CDR3 DNA is TGTGCCAGCAGAGGTGAGGCGGAGACCCAGTACTTC. The entire variable domain, with the rest obtained from reference TRBV11-2 and TRBJ2-5, is as follows: EAGVAQSPRYKIIEKRQSVAFWCNPISGHATLYWYQQILGQGPKLLIQFQNNGVVDDSQLPKDRFSAERLKGVDSTLKIQPAKLEDSAVYLCASRGEAETQYFGPGTRLLVL.

J is TRBJ2-2 and V is TRBV7-3, with TRBD2 as a possible D gene (7 bases). Germline V gives CDR1 SGHTA, CDR2 FQGTGA. V dropped 1 base and J dropped 6 bases, with 15 bases sitting between them. CDR3 length equals 16 residues. The CDR3 nucleotides are TGTGCCAGCAGCTTAAGGGGTCGGGGGGCGCCCGGGGAGCTGTTTTTT. Amino acids: CASSLRGRGAPGELFF.

This rearrangement joins TRBV3-1 (or the pseudogene TRBV3-2) to TRBJ2-1; 9 bases map to TRBD2. This CDR3 is 19 amino acids long. V lost 4 bases and J lost 0; bases outside the gene matches: 13. Per the germline V gene, CDR1 is LGHDT and CDR2 is YNNKEL (reference sequence). CDR3 sequence (DNA): TGTGCCAGCAGCCGGAGGGGGCTAGCGGGGACCAGCTCCTACAATGAGCAGTTCTTC. The encoded protein is CASSRRGLAGTSSYNEQFF.

The chain has TRBV4-3 and TRBJ1-4; D may be TRBD1 (6 bases). This CDR3 has 15 residues. Germline V lookup: CDR1 LGHNA, CDR2 YSLEER. With 0 bases removed from V and 8 bases from J, the gap between germline ends came to 13 bases. The CDR3 coding sequence is TGCGCCAGCAGCCAAGACCAGGGCAGGGGAGAAAAACTGTTTTTT. Translating it yields CASSQDQGRGEKLFF.

J is TRBJ2-3 and V is TRBV3-1 (or the pseudogene TRBV3-2), with unresolved D. The CDR3 runs 17 residues. Trimming left V 1 base short and J 0 bases short, with 14 bases between. The V gene's germline CDR1 is LGHDT and CDR2 YNNKEL (reference sequence). CDR3 nucleotide sequence: TGTGCCAGCAGCCAAGGGAGTCAGCCACCAAGCACAGATACGCAGTATTTT. Amino acid sequence: CASSQGSQPPSTDTQYF.

The rearrangement uses TRBV10-3 and TRBJ2-6, with TRBD1 matching 10 bases. V lost 9 bases, J lost 1 base, and 6 bases stayed unmatched. This CDR3 has 16 amino acids. Germline CDR1 reads ENHRY; CDR2 reads SYGVKD. The CDR3 DNA reads TGTGCCATAGGACAGGGGGAGGCTTCTGGGGCCAACGTCCTGACTTTC. Its protein is CAIGQGEASGANVLTF.

The rearrangement joins TRBV2 to TRBJ1-1; TRBD1 might be the D (5 bases). The CDR3 consists of 16 residues. V was pared by 5 bases and J by 4 bases, with 20 bases between. The germline gives CDR1 SNHLY, CDR2 FYNNEI. The CDR3 DNA reads as TGTGCCAGCAGTCCAATCAGTCAGGGCCAGGGCACTGAAGCTTTCTTT. Translated, it gives CASSPISQGQGTEAFF.

The V gene is TRBV7-2, the J gene TRBJ1-6, with D possibly matching TRBD1 (6 bases). CDR3 length equals 16 residues. Germline CDR1 and CDR2: SGHTA and FQGNSA. V was pared by 3 bases and J by 2 bases, with 11 bases between. The CDR3 loop reads CASSFTGRTYNSPLHF. The CDR3 DNA reads as TGTGCCAGCAGCTTTACAGGGCGAACCTATAATTCACCCCTCCACTTT.